A selection of T cell receptor beta chains follows, all from one sample in a study of T cells after yellow fever vaccination. TCRdb re-called the 5' RACE reads with MiXCR, one entry per CDR3 protein. The sample includes some 220,000 distinct CDR3 sequences, approximately 3.2% of them seen just once. This sample comprised CD4+ T cells sorted from PBMCs, obtained 10 days after the yellow fever booster vaccination. These receptors all stem from a man younger than 35 who received the YFV17D yellow fever vaccine. The CDR3 runs from the conserved cysteine through the conserved F or W. D genes are given only for firm matches. Only some rows state a clone size, as once, few, many or a class for expanded clones.

size,V,D,length,J,DNA,CDR3
few,TRBV20-1,.,14,TRBJ1-3,TGCAGTGCTAGTTACCGTCACTCTGGAAACACCATATATTTT,CSASYRHSGNTIYF
many,TRBV7-2,.,14,TRBJ2-2,TGTGCCAGCAGCCTAACAAGGGACACCGGGGAGCTGTTTTTT,CASSLTRDTGELFF
few,TRBV24-1,.,12,TRBJ2-3,TGTGCCACCAGTGCGACCTCGGATACGCAGTATTTT,CATSATSDTQYF
few,TRBV5-4,.,14,TRBJ1-2,TGTGCCAGCAGCTTGGGAACGGATAACTATGGCTACACCTTC,CASSLGTDNYGYTF
.,TRBV9,TRBD2,20,TRBJ2-1,TGTGCCAGCAGCGAGACCCCTGTATCCCACATGCGGGGGGGCCAGGGGGAGCAGTTCTTC,CASSETPVSHMRGGQGEQFF
many,TRBV7-9,TRBD1,15,TRBJ2-3,TGTGCCAGCAGCTTGCGGACAGGGAGCACAGATACGCAGTATTTT,CASSLRTGSTDTQYF
.,TRBV5-1,TRBD2,16,TRBJ2-3,TGCGCCAGCAGCCTTTGGACTAGCGGGGGAACAGATACGCAGTATTTT,CASSLWTSGGTDTQYF
.,TRBV10-3,.,14,TRBJ2-7,TGTGCCATCAGTTTACAGGGACGGGATAGCGAGCAGTACTTC,CAISLQGRDSEQYF
many,TRBV5-1,.,14,TRBJ1-5,TGCGCCAGCAGCTTGGATCAGGGAGGCCAGCCCCAGCATTTT,CASSLDQGGQPQHF
many,TRBV5-1,TRBD1,16,TRBJ1-2,TGCGCCAGCAGCTTGAATCCTGGGACAGGGGGCCATGGCTACACCTTC,CASSLNPGTGGHGYTF
many,TRBV12-3/TRBV12-4,.,13,TRBJ1-6,TGTGCCAGCAGTCCCCTTAGTCATTCACCCCTCCACTTT,CASSPLSHSPLHF
many,TRBV7-8,.,16,TRBJ1-4,TGTGCCAGCAGCTCCCCTGGGCCCGGAGAAGGTGAAAAACTGTTTTTT,CASSSPGPGEGEKLFF
many,TRBV5-5,TRBD1,16,TRBJ2-1,TGTGCCAGCAGCCAGGACAGGGGAATGTCCGGGGACGAGCAGTTCTTC,CASSQDRGMSGDEQFF
few,TRBV6-5,.,15,TRBJ1-5,TGTGCCAGCAGTTACGGTTCGGGGAACAATCAGCCCCAGCATTTT,CASSYGSGNNQPQHF
many,TRBV7-9,.,12,TRBJ2-5,TGTGCCAGCAGCTTAGGGCCAGAGACCCAGTACTTC,CASSLGPETQYF
many,TRBV12-3/TRBV12-4,.,14,TRBJ1-1,TGTGCCAGCAGTTTCTTTGACAGACGCACTGAAGCTTTCTTT,CASSFFDRRTEAFF
many,TRBV20-1,.,15,TRBJ1-5,TGCAGTGCTAGAGTTCTCGGGGGTGCGGATCAGCCCCAGCATTTT,CSARVLGGADQPQHF
many,TRBV27,TRBD2,14,TRBJ2-3,TGTGCCAGCAGTTTCTCTAGCGGGGGGAATACGCAGTATTTT,CASSFSSGGNTQYF